The rows below give T cell receptor beta chains drawn from one sample of a study of blood T cell repertoires in COVID-19. Only in-frame clones appear in the TCRdb table, and some are missing; sequencing was by immunoSEQ multiplex PCR. The repertoire holds over 70,000 clones, with about 77% as singletons. The source material was peripheral blood. These receptors were obtained from a woman at least 80 years old with acute or convalescent COVID-19. Each CDR3 is given with its conserved first and last residue. A D gene is named only where the DNA matches it firmly. Not all rows give a size; the values are once, few, many and, for expanded clones, a class.

>TRBV18|NA|16|NA|TRBJ1-1
CASSPTLLTGNTEAFF
TGTGCCAGCTCACCGACTCTCCTTACAGGGAACACTGAAGCTTTCTTT
>TRBV28|NA|16|few|TRBJ2-7
CASSRAPGLGPGEQYF
TGTGCCAGCAGTCGCGCCCCCGGACTCGGACCGGGGGAGCAGTACTTC
>TRBV10-2|NA|14|NA|TRBJ2-5
CASTAASNQETQYF
TGCGCCAGCACTGCTGCTAGTAATCAAGAGACCCAGTACTTC
>TRBV3-1/TRBV3-2|NA|15|NA|TRBJ1-5
CASSQEGGARRPQHF
TGTGCCAGCAGCCAAGAGGGAGGGGCGCGGCGGCCCCAGCATTTT
>TRBV7-2|TRBD1|14|NA|TRBJ2-5
CASSRGQGQETQYF
TGTGCCAGCAGCCGGGGACAGGGCCAAGAGACCCAGTACTTC
>TRBV6-5|TRBD1|15|NA|TRBJ1-4
CASRRMDRGSEKLFF
TGTGCCAGCAGGCGAATGGACAGGGGCAGTGAAAAACTGTTTTTT
>TRBV29-1|TRBD1|13|NA|TRBJ2-7
CSVIRDSAYEQYF
TGCAGCGTCATCCGGGACAGTGCCTACGAGCAGTACTTC
>TRBV18|NA|15|NA|TRBJ2-5
CASSPIRSVQETQYF
TGTGCCAGCTCACCAATCCGGTCCGTACAAGAGACCCAGTACTTC
>TRBV28|NA|14|NA|TRBJ1-2
CASSQGPPNYGYTF
TGTGCCAGCAGCCAGGGGCCCCCTAACTATGGCTACACCTTC
>TRBV7-9|TRBD1|14|NA|TRBJ1-2
CASSFGQGNYGYTF
TGTGCCAGCAGCTTCGGACAGGGTAACTATGGCTACACCTTC
>TRBV9|TRBD1|14|NA|TRBJ2-7
CASSVGQGTHEQYF
TGTGCCAGCAGCGTAGGACAGGGGACACACGAGCAGTACTTC
>TRBV9|NA|16|NA|TRBJ2-7
CASSVGESVRSYEQYF
TGTGCCAGCAGCGTAGGAGAAAGTGTAAGATCCTACGAGCAGTACTTC
>TRBV5-1|TRBD1|15|NA|TRBJ1-1
CASSGGGLPNTEAFF
TGCGCCAGCAGCGGAGGGGGCTTACCTAACACTGAAGCTTTCTTT
>TRBV6-5|TRBD1|13|once|TRBJ1-4
CASRQGIFEKLFF
TGTGCCAGCAGACAGGGGATTTTTGAAAAACTGTTTTTT
>TRBV18|NA|16|NA|TRBJ2-3
CASSPGLPPSTDTQYF
TGTGCCAGCTCACCAGGACTGCCTCCTAGCACAGATACGCAGTATTTT
>TRBV29-1|NA|13|NA|TRBJ1-5
CSVDKGSNQPQHF
TGCAGCGTTGACAAGGGGAGCAATCAGCCCCAGCATTTT
>TRBV5-4|NA|14|once|TRBJ2-7
CATAESLQGDEQYF
TGTGCCACCGCCGAGAGTCTCCAAGGGGACGAGCAGTACTTC
>TRBV5-1|NA|15|NA|TRBJ1-5
CASSLGDYSNQPQHF
TGCGCCAGCAGCTTGGGGGACTATAGCAATCAGCCCCAGCATTTT
>TRBV27|NA|15|many|TRBJ1-2
CASSLSPMSGGDYTF
TGTGCCAGCAGTTTATCCCCAATGTCGGGAGGGGACTACACCTTC
>TRBV5-1|NA|14|NA|TRBJ2-7
CASSLLGTRYEQYF
TGCGCCAGCAGCTTGTTAGGGACTCGATACGAGCAGTACTTC